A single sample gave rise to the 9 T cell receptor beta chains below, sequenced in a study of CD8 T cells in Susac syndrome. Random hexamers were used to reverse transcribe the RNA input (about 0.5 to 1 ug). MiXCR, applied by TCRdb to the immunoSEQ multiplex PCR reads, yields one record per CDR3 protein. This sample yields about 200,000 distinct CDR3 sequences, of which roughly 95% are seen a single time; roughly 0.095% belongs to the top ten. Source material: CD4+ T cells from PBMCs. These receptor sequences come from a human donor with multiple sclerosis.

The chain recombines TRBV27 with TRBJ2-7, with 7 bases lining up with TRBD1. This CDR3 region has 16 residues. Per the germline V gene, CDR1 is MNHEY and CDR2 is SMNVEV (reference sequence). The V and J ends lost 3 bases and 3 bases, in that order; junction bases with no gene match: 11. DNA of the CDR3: TGTGCCAGCAGTTTTGGCCCTCGACAGGGTCACTACGAGCAGTACTTC. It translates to CASSFGPRQGHYEQYF.

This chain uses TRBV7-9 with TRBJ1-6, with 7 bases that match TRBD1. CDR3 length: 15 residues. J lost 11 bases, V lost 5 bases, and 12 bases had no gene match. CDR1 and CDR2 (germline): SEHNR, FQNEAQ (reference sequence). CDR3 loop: CASSPGGPGVTPLHF. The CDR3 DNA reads TGTGCCAGCAGCCCAGGGGGGCCCGGGGTGACACCCCTCCACTTT.

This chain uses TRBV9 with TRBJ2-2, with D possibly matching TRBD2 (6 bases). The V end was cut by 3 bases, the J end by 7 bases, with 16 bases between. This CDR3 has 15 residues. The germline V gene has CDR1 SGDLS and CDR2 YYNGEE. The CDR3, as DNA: TGTGCCAGCAGCGACCCCCCGGGGGTGGTCGGGGAGCTGTTTTTT. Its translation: CASSDPPGVVGELFF.

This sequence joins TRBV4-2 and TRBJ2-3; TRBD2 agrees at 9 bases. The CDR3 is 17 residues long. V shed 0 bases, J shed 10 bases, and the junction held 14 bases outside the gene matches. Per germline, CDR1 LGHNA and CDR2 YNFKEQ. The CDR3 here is CASSQEAGRGGRTSQYF. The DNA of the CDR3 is TGTGCCAGCAGCCAAGAGGCTGGGCGGGGGGGCCGCACATCGCAGTATTTT.

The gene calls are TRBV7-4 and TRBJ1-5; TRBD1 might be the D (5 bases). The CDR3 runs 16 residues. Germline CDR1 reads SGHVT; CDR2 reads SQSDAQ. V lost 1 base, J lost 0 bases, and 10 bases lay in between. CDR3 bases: TGTGCCAGCAGCTTAGTTTGGGGCCATAGCAATCAGCCCCAGCATTTT. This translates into CASSLVWGHSNQPQHF.

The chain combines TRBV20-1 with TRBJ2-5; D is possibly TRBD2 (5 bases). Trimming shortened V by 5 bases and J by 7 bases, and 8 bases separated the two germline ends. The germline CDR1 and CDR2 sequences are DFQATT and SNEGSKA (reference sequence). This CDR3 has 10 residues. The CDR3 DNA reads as TGCAGTGCTTTGAGGGTGACCCAGTACTTC. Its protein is CSALRVTQYF.

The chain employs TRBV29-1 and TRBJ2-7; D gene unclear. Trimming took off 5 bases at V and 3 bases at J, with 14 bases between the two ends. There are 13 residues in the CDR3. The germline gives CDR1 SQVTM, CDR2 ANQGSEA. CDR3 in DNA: TGCAGCGTTCCCGCGGAGCACCACTACGAGCAGTACTTC. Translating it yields CSVPAEHHYEQYF.

Here the CDR3 DNA reads TGCAGCGTGGAGGGTGACGGGTCTATTAACGGGCAGTACTTC. It codes for CSVEGDGSINGQYF. The rearrangement links TRBV29-1 to TRBJ2-7; perhaps TRBD2 as D (6 bases). The V end lost 6 bases, the J end lost 9 bases, and 24 bases lay between the germline ends. Germline CDR1 and CDR2: SQVTM and ANQGSEA. The CDR3 contains 14 residues.

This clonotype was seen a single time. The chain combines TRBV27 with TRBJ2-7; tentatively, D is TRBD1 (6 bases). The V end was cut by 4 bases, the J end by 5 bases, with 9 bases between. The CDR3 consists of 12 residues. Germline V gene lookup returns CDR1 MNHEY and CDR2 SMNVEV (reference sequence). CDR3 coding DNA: TGTGCCAGCAGTTCACGGGACAACGAGCAGTACTTC. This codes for CASSSRDNEQYF.